The entry that follows covers one T cell receptor beta chain sequence. Antigen unknown. The authors isolated at least 7 million PBMCs per sample. CDR1 and CDR2 (germline): LNHDA, SQIVND (reference sequence). Losses at the gene ends were 4 bases for V and 1 base for J; bases not matched to a gene: 4. The CDR3 is made up of 14 amino acids. These data belong to a study of blood T cells in healthy people across ages. Study outcomes and limitations: No one knew whether donors had CMV, which possibly confounded expanded clonotype changes. TCR beta diversity, measured per million T cells, fell in a roughly linear way with age.

For the second PCR, which ran for roughly 6 to 12 cycles, a sample-barcoded 5' primer and a J-beta primer mix were used. TCRdb fed the 5' RACE reads into MiXCR, producing one record per CDR3 protein. The sample shows approximately 360,000 distinct CDR3 sequences, approximately 52% of them seen only once. Sequenced input: blood. The genes are TRBV19 and TRBJ2-7; 7 bases map to TRBD1. The sequence was collected from a man in his 60s in good health. The CDR3 coding sequence is TGTGCCAGTAGTAAGCTGGGACAGTCCTACGAGCAGTACTTC. This translates into CASSKLGQSYEQYF.